Below, 30 T cell receptor beta chains from the same sample are listed, as sequenced in a study of blood T cell repertoires in COVID-19. Sequencing was performed with immunoSEQ multiplex PCR; in TCRdb, only in-frame clones are kept and a portion is missing. Among 60,000 to 80,000 clones listed, around 86% were seen once. The sample comprised peripheral blood. Source of these receptors: a man aged 70-80 years with acute or convalescent COVID-19.

J is TRBJ2-2 and V is TRBV6-5, with D uncertain. The V gene lost 8 bases and the J gene lost 4 bases, with 11 bases spanning the gap. CDR1 and CDR2 (germline): MNHEY, SVGAGI. The CDR3 spans 13 residues. The CDR3 DNA sequence: TGTGCCAGCCCGATAACGGGCACCGGGGAGCTGTTTTTT. Its protein is CASPITGTGELFF.

The CDR3 reads CASSQSDTSSGNTIYF. DNA of the CDR3: TGTGCCAGCTCCCAAAGCGATACGAGCTCTGGAAACACCATATATTTT. The chain has TRBV18 and TRBJ1-3; D remains ambiguous. V lost 6 bases to trimming and J lost 0 bases, with 15 bases between them. Germline lookup yields CDR1 KGHSH and CDR2 LQKENI. The CDR3 sequence is 16 residues long.

The chain joins TRBV29-1 to TRBJ1-2; 10 nucleotides align to TRBD1. The germline CDR1 and CDR2 sequences are SQVTM and ANQGSEA. V was pared by 5 bases and J by 1 base, with 10 bases of the junction left unmatched. The CDR3 spans 16 residues. In DNA, the CDR3 is TGCAGCGTTAGGAGACAGGGGGCGCTTATTAACTATGGCTACACCTTC. This gives the protein CSVRRQGALINYGYTF.

This clone was recorded a few times. The rearrangement links TRBV12-3 or TRBV12-4 to TRBJ2-7; D might be TRBD1 (5 bases). This CDR3 comprises 13 residues. Between the trimmed V and J ends, which lost 1 base and 1 base, there was a span of 5 bases. In DNA, the CDR3 is TGTGCCAGCAGTTTAGAGGGGTCCTACGAGCAGTACTTC. Residues: CASSLEGSYEQYF.

The chain carries TRBV6-5 and TRBJ2-7; no clear D. Trimming removed 10 bases from V and 7 bases from J, with 20 bases in between. Germline loops: CDR1 MNHEY, CDR2 SVGAGI. CDR3 length: 13 amino acids. CDR3 amino acids: CATSLRRAREQYF. The CDR3, as DNA: TGTGCCACTTCTCTCAGGCGTGCTCGGGAGCAGTACTTC.

V is TRBV4-1 and J is TRBJ2-2, with a tentative D call TRBD2 (7 bases). From germline, CDR1 is MGHRA and CDR2 YSYEKL. This CDR3 spans 18 amino acids. V was shortened by 1 base and J by 0 bases, with 15 bases between the two germline ends. CDR3 DNA: TGCGCCAGCAGCCAAGCCTCCGGGGGGCTTGCGAACACCGGGGAGCTGTTTTTT. Translating it yields CASSQASGGLANTGELFF.

The CDR3 coding sequence is TGTGCCAGCAGCTTAGGAATAGAAGAGACCCAGTACTTC. It codes for CASSLGIEETQYF. J is TRBJ2-5 and V is TRBV11-3; D unclear. The germline V gene encodes CDR1 SGHNT and CDR2 YENEEA. V was pared by 1 base and J by 3 bases, with 6 bases between. The CDR3 has 13 amino acids.

This clone was found once. V and J are TRBV10-3 and TRBJ1-4; D perhaps matches TRBD1 (5 bases). The ends were cut back, 5 bases at V and 8 bases at J, with 12 bases in the middle. The CDR3 loop spans 13 amino acids. Germline V gives CDR1 ENHRY, CDR2 SYGVKD. The CDR3 region is CAISKGLGEKLFF. CDR3 in DNA: TGTGCCATCAGTAAGGGACTCGGAGAAAAACTGTTTTTT.

This rearrangement joins TRBV12-3 or TRBV12-4 to TRBJ2-3; D gene ambiguous. The length of the CDR3 is 13 residues. Trimming took 3 bases from V and 0 from J, leaving 4 bases between them. CDR3 region: CASSFSSTDTQYF. The CDR3 DNA follows: TGTGCCAGCAGTTTTTCTAGCACAGATACGCAGTATTTT.

The DNA of the CDR3 is TGTGCCAGCAGAACCGACAGAGTGAAGACCGGGGAGCTGTTTTTT. Protein: CASRTDRVKTGELFF. The chain uses TRBV6-5 and TRBJ2-2; perhaps TRBD1 as D (5 bases). The CDR3 is 15 residues long. V was pared by 6 bases and J by 5 bases, with 16 bases between. CDR1 is MNHEY, CDR2 SVGAGI, per germline.

Regarding this clone: This specimen includes other DNA sequences encoding the same CDR3. The chain is built from TRBV10-1 and TRBJ1-2, with 8 bases that match TRBD1. V shed 8 bases and J 4 bases; nucleotides not matched to a gene: 6. The CDR3 consists of 13 residues. Germline CDR1 reads WNHNN; CDR2 reads SYGVQD (reference sequence). The CDR3 bases are TGCGCCAGCTCTCCCGGGACAGGCTATGGCTACACCTTC. The encoded protein is CASSPGTGYGYTF.

V is TRBV18 and J is TRBJ1-5; no definite D call. Trimming shortened V by 3 bases and J by 2 bases, and 5 bases separated the two germline ends. This CDR3 contains 13 residues. The germline V gene has CDR1 KGHSH and CDR2 LQKENI. CDR3 nucleotides: TGTGCCAGCTCACCCGCGCGCAATCAGCCCCAGCATTTT. This codes for CASSPARNQPQHF.

The rearrangement links TRBV4-2 to TRBJ2-3; D is uncertain. Trimming took off 0 bases at V and 2 bases at J, with 9 bases between the two ends. CDR1 and CDR2 from the germline V gene are LGHNA and YNFKEQ. CDR3 size: 15 residues. The CDR3 nucleotides read TGTGCCAGCAGCCAAGAGCACCGAGTCACAGATACGCAGTATTTT. This sequence encodes CASSQEHRVTDTQYF.

This chain uses TRBV5-5 with TRBJ1-5, with 8 nucleotides matching TRBD1. Germline values: CDR1 SGHKS, CDR2 YYEKEE (reference sequence). The CDR3 extends over 16 amino acids. The V gene end was trimmed by 0 bases and the J gene end by 2 bases; junction bases not matched to a gene: 4. The CDR3 bases are TGTGCCAGCAGCTTGGCAGGGGGCCCTGGCAATCAGCCCCAGCATTTT. Translated, it gives CASSLAGGPGNQPQHF.

The chain recombines TRBV28 with TRBJ2-1; 7 positions match TRBD2. Germline V gives CDR1 MDHEN, CDR2 SYDVKM. This CDR3 spans 14 amino acids. The junction had 8 bases not matched to a gene; V was cut back by 5 bases and J by 7 bases. In DNA, the CDR3 is TGTGCCAGCAGTGATGGGGGGGGATGGAATGAGCAGTTCTTC. Its translation is CASSDGGGWNEQFF.

A single count supports this clone. The genes are TRBV19 and TRBJ1-2; TRBD1 aligns across 7 bases. The CDR3 is 13 residues long. V dropped 0 bases and J dropped 6; count of bases not matched to a gene: 1. CDR1 is LNHDA, CDR2 SQIVND, per germline (reference sequence). The DNA of the CDR3 is TGTGCCAGTAGTATAGATGACAGGGATGGCTACACCTTC. As protein: CASSIDDRDGYTF.

The genes are TRBV11-2 and TRBJ1-1; the D is unclear. V dropped 5 bases and J dropped 3 bases, with 22 bases sitting between them. This CDR3 spans 17 amino acids. Germline assignment: CDR1 SGHAT and CDR2 FQNNGV. The CDR3 is CASSVSLLGVQDTEAFF. The CDR3 DNA reads as TGTGCCAGCAGCGTCTCCCTGTTGGGTGTTCAGGACACTGAAGCTTTCTTT. Variable domain in full (rest from reference TRBV11-2 and TRBJ1-1): EAGVAQSPRYKIIEKRQSVAFWCNPISGHATLYWYQQILGQGPKLLIQFQNNGVVDDSQLPKDRFSAERLKGVDSTLKIQPAKLEDSAVYLCASSVSLLGVQDTEAFFGQGTRLTVV.

The chain is built from TRBV5-1 and TRBJ1-1; possible D gene TRBD1, 6 bases. CDR1 and CDR2 from the germline V gene are SGHRS and YFSETQ. The V and J ends lost 3 bases and 5 bases respectively, with 14 bases between them. This CDR3 has 14 residues. The CDR3 protein is CASSYRTEETEAFF. The DNA of the CDR3 is TGCGCCAGCAGCTATCGGACAGAGGAGACTGAAGCTTTCTTT.

The rearrangement links TRBV5-1 to TRBJ2-1; 11 positions match TRBD2. CDR1 SGHRS and CDR2 YFSETQ come from the germline V gene. The J segment lost 10 bases and the V segment lost 4 bases, leaving 10 bases of the junction unmatched. This CDR3 comprises 15 residues. CDR3 residues: CASSEGTSGFQEQFF. CDR3 nucleotides: TGCGCCAGCAGCGAAGGGACTAGCGGTTTTCAAGAGCAGTTCTTC.

The CDR3 sequence: CASSDSLWTSGGLTDTQYF. In DNA, the CDR3 is TGTGCCAGCAGTGACTCCTTATGGACTAGCGGGGGCCTAACAGATACGCAGTATTTT. The chain joins TRBV6-4 to TRBJ2-3, with TRBD2 matching over 13 bases. Germline CDR1 MRHNA, CDR2 SNTAGT. Trimming cost V 0 bases and J 3 bases; bases outside gene matches: 9. The length of the CDR3 is 19 residues.

The chain is built from TRBV12-2 and TRBJ2-7; the table's D call of TRBD2 was not tested on the DNA. TRBV12-2 is annotated as a pseudogene. The CDR3 has 17 residues. CDR3 DNA: TGTGCAAGTCGCTTAGGTCGGGGTTGGTCCCTTAAGGGCGAGCAGTACTTC. It translates to CASRLGRGWSLKGEQYF.

The rearrangement joins TRBV28 to TRBJ2-3; tentatively, D is TRBD2 (5 bases). CDR1 MDHEN and CDR2 SYDVKM come from the germline V gene. V lost 7 bases and J 0 bases, leaving 17 bases between the germline ends. The CDR3 has 16 residues. The CDR3 protein is CASIPAGRASTDTQYF. The CDR3 DNA follows: TGTGCCAGCATACCGGCTGGGCGGGCCAGCACAGATACGCAGTATTTT.

The chain uses TRBV7-2 and TRBJ1-1; the D is unclear. The CDR3 sequence is 13 residues long. V lost 3 bases, J lost 1 base, and 6 bases lay in between. Germline CDR1 SGHTA, CDR2 FQGNSA. Here the CDR3 reads CASSFDKNTEAFF. The CDR3 DNA is TGTGCCAGCAGCTTCGACAAGAACACTGAAGCTTTCTTT.

V is TRBV5-1 and J is TRBJ2-7, with 9 bases identical to TRBD2. Germline V gene data show CDR1 as SGHRS and CDR2 as YFSETQ. The CDR3 is made up of 17 amino acids. V trimming: 4 bases; J trimming: 4 bases; junction bases outside the gene matches: 15. The CDR3, as DNA: TGCGCCAGCAGCCCTCGCGAGCGGGGGGAAAAATTTTACGAGCAGTACTTC. It yields the protein CASSPRERGEKFYEQYF.

This clone was found a few times. This rearrangement joins TRBV25-1 to TRBJ1-4; the D gene is possibly TRBD1 (5 bases). Trimming shortened V by 6 bases and J by 5 bases, and 19 bases separated the two germline ends. The germline V gene encodes CDR1 MGHDK and CDR2 SYGVNS. The CDR3 length is 16 residues. The DNA for the CDR3 is TGTGCCAGCAGACCCCTGACGGGGGGGGAGAATGAAAAACTGTTTTTT. This codes for CASRPLTGGENEKLFF.

The chain has TRBV7-3 and TRBJ2-1; 7 bases are a match to TRBD2. The CDR3 runs to 16 residues. V lost 5 bases and J lost 8; bases outside the gene matches: 15. Germline CDR1 reads SGHTA; CDR2 reads FQGTGA. DNA for the CDR3: TGTGCCAGCAGCCCCCGGAGTGGCGGGAGTATAGATGAGCAGTTCTTC. Translated: CASSPRSGGSIDEQFF.

CDR3 nucleotide sequence: TGTGCCAGCACTTCGGTACCTAATCAGCCCCAGCATTTT. Translated, it gives CASTSVPNQPQHF. J is TRBJ1-5 and V is TRBV28; the D is unclear. The CDR3 length is 13 residues. In germline, CDR1 is MDHEN, CDR2 SYDVKM. Trimming pared 7 bases from V and 4 bases from J, leaving 11 bases between.

The chain is built from TRBV19 and TRBJ2-1; 11 bases match TRBD2. With 4 bases clipped from V and 3 bases from J, the junction kept 8 bases outside the gene matches. This CDR3 comprises 17 residues. Germline V gives CDR1 LNHDA, CDR2 SQIVND (reference sequence). The DNA of the CDR3 is TGTGCCAGTAGTAAAACTAGCGGGAGTCCCTACTACAATGAGCAGTTCTTC. It specifies CASSKTSGSPYYNEQFF.

This sequence joins TRBV27 and TRBJ2-5; D might be TRBD2 (5 bases). Germline V CDR1 and CDR2: MNHEY, SMNVEV (reference sequence). V lost 6 bases to trimming and J lost 5 bases, with 16 bases between them. The CDR3 runs to 14 residues. CDR3 region: CASSLQRADETQYF. CDR3 nucleotide sequence: TGTGCCAGCAGCCTACAAAGAGCGGACGAGACCCAGTACTTC.

The rearrangement uses TRBV30 and TRBJ1-1, with unresolved D. V dropped 7 bases and J dropped 0 bases, with 15 bases sitting between them. This CDR3 contains 14 residues. CDR1 and CDR2 from the germline V gene are GTSNPN and SVGIG (reference sequence). For the CDR3, the DNA is TGTGCCTCATTCACGTGGGCGATGAACACTGAAGCTTTCTTT. Amino acid sequence: CASFTWAMNTEAFF.